This T cell receptor beta chain was captured by sequencing in a study of STAT3 mutations in large granular lymphocyte leukemia. This clone came up a few times. Its target is unknown. The CDR3 is made up of 12 amino acids. CDR1 and CDR2 from the germline V gene are KGHSH and LQKENI. The V end was cut by 1 base, the J end by 5 bases, with 6 bases between. Study results and limitations: Every T-cell large granular lymphocyte leukemia patient had at least one immunodominant TCR beta clonotype.

Data came from immunoSEQ multiplex PCR; TCRdb stores just in-frame clones and leaves some out. The sample consists of a few thousand clones, around 40% of them appearing once. The sequenced material came from peripheral blood mononuclear cells. The genes are TRBV18 and TRBJ2-7; no firm D call. The clonotype originates from a man in his fifties or sixties with T-cell large granular lymphocyte leukemia. Some clones in this sample may be carry-over from other donors' samples. In nucleotides, the CDR3 is TGTGCCAGCTCACCACAGGGAAACGAGCAGTACTTC. This gives the protein CASSPQGNEQYF.